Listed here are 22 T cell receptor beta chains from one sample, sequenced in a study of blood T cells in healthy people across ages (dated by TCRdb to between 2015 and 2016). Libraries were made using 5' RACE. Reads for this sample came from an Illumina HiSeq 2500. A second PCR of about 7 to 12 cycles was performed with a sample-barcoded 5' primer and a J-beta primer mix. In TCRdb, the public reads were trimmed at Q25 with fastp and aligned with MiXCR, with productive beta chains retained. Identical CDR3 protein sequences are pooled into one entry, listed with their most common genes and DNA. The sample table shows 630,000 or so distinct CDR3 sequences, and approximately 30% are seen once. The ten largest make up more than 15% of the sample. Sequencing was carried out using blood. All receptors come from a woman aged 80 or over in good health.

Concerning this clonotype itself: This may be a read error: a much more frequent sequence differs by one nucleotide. CDR3 nucleotide sequence: TGTACCAGCAGCCCCCCGGAGAAGCGGACTAGCGGGGGGGATTGGAATGAGCAGTTCTTC. Translated, it gives CTSSPPEKRTSGGDWNEQFF. The rearrangement uses TRBV14 and TRBJ2-1; TRBD2 aligns across 15 bases. CDR3 length: 20 amino acids. CDR1 and CDR2 from the germline V gene are SGHDN and FVKESK.

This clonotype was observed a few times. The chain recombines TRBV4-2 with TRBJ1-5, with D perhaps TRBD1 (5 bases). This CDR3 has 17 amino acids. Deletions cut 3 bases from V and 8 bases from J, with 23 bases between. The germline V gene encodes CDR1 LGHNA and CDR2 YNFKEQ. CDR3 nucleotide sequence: TGTGCCAGCAGCCACCGTAACGGGGCGGGGCTTGAGGAGCCCCAGCATTTT. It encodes CASSHRNGAGLEEPQHF.

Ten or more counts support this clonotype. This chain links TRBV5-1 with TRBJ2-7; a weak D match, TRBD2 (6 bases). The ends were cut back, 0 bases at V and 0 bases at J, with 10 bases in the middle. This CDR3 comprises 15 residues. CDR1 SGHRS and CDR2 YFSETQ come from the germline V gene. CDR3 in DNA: TGCGCCAGCAGCTTGGGCGGGACGAACTCCTACGAGCAGTACTTC. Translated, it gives CASSLGGTNSYEQYF.

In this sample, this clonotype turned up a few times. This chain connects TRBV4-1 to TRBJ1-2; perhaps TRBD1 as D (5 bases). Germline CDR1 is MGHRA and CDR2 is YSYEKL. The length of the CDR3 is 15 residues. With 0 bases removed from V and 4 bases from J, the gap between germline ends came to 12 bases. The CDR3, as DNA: TGCGCCAGCAGCCAAGACAGGGACCTGCTCTATGGCTACACCTTC. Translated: CASSQDRDLLYGYTF.

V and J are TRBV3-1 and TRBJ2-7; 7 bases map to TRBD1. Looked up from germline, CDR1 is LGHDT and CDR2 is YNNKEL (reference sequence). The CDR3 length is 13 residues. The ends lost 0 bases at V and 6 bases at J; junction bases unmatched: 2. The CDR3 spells CASSQDDRAEQYF. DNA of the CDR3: TGTGCCAGCAGCCAAGACGACAGGGCCGAGCAGTACTTC.

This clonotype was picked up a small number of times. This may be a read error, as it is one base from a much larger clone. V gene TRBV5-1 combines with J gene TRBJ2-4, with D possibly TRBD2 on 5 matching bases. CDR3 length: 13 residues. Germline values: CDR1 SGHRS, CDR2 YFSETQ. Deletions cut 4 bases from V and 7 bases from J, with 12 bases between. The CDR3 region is CASSEGSSNIQYF. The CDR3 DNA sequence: TGCGCCAGCAGCGAGGGTTCGAGCAACATTCAGTACTTC.

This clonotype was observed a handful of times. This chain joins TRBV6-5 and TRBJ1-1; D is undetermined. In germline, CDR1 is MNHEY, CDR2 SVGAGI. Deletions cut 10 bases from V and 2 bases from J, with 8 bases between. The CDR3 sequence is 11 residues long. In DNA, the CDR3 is TGTGCCACCGAGGTCAACACTGAAGCTTTCTTT. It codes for CATEVNTEAFF.

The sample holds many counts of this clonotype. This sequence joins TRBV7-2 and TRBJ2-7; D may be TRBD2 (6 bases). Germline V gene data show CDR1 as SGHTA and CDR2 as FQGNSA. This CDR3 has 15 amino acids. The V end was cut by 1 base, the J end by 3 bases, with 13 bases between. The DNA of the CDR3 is TGTGCCAGCAGCTTAGTTATCGGGGGTATCTACGAGCAGTACTTC. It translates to CASSLVIGGIYEQYF.

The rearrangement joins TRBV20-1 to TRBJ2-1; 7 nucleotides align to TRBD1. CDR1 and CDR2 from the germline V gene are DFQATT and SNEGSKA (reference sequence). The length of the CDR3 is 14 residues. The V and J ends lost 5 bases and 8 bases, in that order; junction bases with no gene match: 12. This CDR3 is CSAYRGGLRYEQFF. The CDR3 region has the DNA TGCAGTGCTTACAGGGGCGGTCTTAGGTATGAGCAGTTCTTC.

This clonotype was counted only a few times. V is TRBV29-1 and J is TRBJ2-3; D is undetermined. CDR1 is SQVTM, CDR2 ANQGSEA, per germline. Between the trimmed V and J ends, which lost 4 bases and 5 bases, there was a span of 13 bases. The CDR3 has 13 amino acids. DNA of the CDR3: TGCAGCGTTGTCCGGCTAGAGGTAGATACGCAGTATTTT. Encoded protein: CSVVRLEVDTQYF.

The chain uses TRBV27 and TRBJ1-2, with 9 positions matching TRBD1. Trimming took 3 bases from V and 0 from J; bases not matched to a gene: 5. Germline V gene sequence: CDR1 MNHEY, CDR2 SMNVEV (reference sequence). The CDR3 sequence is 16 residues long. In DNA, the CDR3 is TGTGCCAGCAGTTTGGTTGGGACAGGGCCTAACTATGGCTACACCTTC. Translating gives CASSLVGTGPNYGYTF.

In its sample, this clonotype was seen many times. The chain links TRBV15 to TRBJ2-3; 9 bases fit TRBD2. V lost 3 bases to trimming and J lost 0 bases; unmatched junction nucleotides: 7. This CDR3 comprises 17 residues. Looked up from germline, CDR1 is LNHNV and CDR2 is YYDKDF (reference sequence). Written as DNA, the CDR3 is TGTGCCACCAGCAGGGGTTATAGCGGGGGCAGCACAGATACGCAGTATTTT. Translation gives CATSRGYSGGSTDTQYF.

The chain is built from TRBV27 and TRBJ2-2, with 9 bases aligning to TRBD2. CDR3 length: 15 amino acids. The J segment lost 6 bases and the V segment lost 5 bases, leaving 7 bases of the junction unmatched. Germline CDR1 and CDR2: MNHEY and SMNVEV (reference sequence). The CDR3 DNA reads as TGTGCCAGCAGTCCGGGACTAGCTCGGGCCGGGGAGCTGTTTTTT. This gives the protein CASSPGLARAGELFF.

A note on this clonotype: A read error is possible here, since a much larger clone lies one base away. CDR3 in amino acids: CASSVAYNEQYF. The CDR3 DNA follows: TGTGCCAGCAGCGTAGCCTACAATGAGCAGTACTTC. The chain recombines TRBV9 with TRBJ2-1; no clear D gene. The J call may be faulty, since TRBJ2-7 better matches the DNA end. Germline loops: CDR1 SGDLS, CDR2 YYNGEE. There are 12 residues in the CDR3.

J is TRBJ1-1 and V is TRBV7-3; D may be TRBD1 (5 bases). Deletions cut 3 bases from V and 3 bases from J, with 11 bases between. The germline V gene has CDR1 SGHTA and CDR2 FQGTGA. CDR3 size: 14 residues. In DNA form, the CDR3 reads TGTGCCAGCAGCTTGGAGGGGCAAGACACTGAAGCTTTCTTT. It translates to CASSLEGQDTEAFF.

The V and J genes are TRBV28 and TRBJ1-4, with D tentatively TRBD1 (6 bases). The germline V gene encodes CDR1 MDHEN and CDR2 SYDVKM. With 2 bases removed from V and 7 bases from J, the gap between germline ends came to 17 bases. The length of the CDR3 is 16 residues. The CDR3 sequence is CASSLQSGVLSEKLFF. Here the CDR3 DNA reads TGTGCCAGCAGTTTACAGTCAGGGGTACTGAGTGAAAAACTGTTTTTT.

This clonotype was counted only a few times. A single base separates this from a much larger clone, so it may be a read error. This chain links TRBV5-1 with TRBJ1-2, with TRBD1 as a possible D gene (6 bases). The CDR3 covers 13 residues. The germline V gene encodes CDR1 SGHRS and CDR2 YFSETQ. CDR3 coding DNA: TGCGCCAGCAGCTTGGCAGGGGCGGATGGCTGCACCTTC. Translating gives CASSLAGADGCTF.

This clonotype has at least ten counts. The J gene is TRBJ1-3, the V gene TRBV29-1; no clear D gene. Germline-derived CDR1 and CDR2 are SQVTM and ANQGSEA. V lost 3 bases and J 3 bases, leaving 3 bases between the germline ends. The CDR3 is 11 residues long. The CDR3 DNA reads TGCAGCGTTGACGGTGGAAACACCATATATTTT. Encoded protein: CSVDGGNTIYF.

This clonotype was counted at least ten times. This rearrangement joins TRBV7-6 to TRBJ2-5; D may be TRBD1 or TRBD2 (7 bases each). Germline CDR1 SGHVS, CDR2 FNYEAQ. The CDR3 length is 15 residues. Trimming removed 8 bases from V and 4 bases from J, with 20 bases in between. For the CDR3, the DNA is TGTGCCAGCGCTCGCCGGGGAGGGGGCTTAGAGACCCAGTACTTC. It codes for CASARRGGGLETQYF.

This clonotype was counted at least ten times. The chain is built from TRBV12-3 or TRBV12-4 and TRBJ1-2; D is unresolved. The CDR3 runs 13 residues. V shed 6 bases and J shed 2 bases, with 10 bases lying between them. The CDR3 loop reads CASRKDGNYGYTF. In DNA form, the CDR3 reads TGTGCCAGCAGGAAAGACGGAAACTATGGCTACACCTTC.

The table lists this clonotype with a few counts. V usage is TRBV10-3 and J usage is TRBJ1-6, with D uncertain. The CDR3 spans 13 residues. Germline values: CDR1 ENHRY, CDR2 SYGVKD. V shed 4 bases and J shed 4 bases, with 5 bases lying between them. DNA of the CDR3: TGTGCCATCAGTGGTCAGTATAATTCACCCCTCCACTTT. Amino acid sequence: CAISGQYNSPLHF.

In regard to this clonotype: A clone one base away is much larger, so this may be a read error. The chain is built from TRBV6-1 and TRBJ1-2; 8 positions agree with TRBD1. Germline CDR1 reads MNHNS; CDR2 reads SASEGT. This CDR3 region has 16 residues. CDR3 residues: CASSEQGALPNYDYTF. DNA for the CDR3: TGTGCCAGCAGTGAACAGGGGGCCCTTCCTAACTATGACTACACCTTC.